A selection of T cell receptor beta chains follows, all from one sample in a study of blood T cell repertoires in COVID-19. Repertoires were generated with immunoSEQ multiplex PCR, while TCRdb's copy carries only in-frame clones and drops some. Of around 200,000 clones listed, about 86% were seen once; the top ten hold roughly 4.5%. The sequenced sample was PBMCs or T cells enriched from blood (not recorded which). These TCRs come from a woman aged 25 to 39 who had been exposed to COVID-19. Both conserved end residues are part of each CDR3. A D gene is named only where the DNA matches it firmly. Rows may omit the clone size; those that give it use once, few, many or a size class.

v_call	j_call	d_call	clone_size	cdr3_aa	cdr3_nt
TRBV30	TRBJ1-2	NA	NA	CAWNRLYGYTF	TGTGCCTGGAACAGGTTATATGGCTACACCTTC
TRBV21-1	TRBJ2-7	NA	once	CASPSPQGVSYEQYF	TGTGCCAGCCCCAGCCCACAGGGGGTCTCCTACGAGCAGTACTTC
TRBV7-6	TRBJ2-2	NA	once	CASSLAPRGNTGELFF	TGTGCCAGCAGCTTAGCGCCACGGGGGAACACCGGGGAGCTGTTTTTT
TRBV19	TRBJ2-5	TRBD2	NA	CASSLSSVAGSQETQYF	TGTGCCAGTAGTCTCTCCTCGGTAGCGGGGTCACAAGAGACCCAGTACTTC
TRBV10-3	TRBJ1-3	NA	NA	CAISESGGSLGNTIYF	TGTGCCATCAGTGAGTCCGGGGGGAGCCTTGGAAACACCATATATTTT
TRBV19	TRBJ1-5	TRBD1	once	CASSPGQGYNQPQHF	TGTGCCAGTAGTCCGGGACAGGGCTACAATCAGCCCCAGCATTTT
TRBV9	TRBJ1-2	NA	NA	CASSVEQSYGYTF	TGTGCCAGCAGCGTAGAACAGAGCTATGGCTACACCTTC
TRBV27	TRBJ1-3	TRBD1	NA	CASSPQGARGNTIYF	TGTGCCAGCAGCCCTCAGGGGGCAAGAGGAAACACCATATATTTT
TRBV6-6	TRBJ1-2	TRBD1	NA	CASTNQDRVGGYTF	TGTGCCAGCACTAATCAGGACAGGGTTGGCGGCTACACCTTC
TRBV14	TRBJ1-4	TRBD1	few	CASSLYRGLNEKLFF	TGTGCCAGCAGCCTGTACAGGGGTCTTAATGAAAAACTGTTTTTT
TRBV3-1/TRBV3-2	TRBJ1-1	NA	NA	CASSQEGGTEAFF	TGTGCCAGCAGCCAAGAAGGCGGAACTGAAGCTTTCTTT
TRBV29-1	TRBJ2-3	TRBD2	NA	CSVEDLAGETDTQYF	TGCAGCGTTGAAGATTTGGCGGGGGAGACAGATACGCAGTATTTT
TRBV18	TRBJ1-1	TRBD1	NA	CASSPGQQLNTEAFF	TGTGCCAGCTCACCGGGACAGCAACTGAACACTGAAGCTTTCTTT
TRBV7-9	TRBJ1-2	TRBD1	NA	CASSRPGQGVYGYTF	TGTGCCAGCAGCCGGCCGGGACAGGGAGTTTATGGCTACACCTTC
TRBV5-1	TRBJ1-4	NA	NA	CASSGGEVNEKLFF	TGCGCCAGCAGCGGGGGGGAGGTTAATGAAAAACTGTTTTTT
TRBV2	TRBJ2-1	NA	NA	CASREQISSYNEQFF	TGTGCCAGCAGAGAACAGATCAGCTCCTACAATGAGCAGTTCTTC